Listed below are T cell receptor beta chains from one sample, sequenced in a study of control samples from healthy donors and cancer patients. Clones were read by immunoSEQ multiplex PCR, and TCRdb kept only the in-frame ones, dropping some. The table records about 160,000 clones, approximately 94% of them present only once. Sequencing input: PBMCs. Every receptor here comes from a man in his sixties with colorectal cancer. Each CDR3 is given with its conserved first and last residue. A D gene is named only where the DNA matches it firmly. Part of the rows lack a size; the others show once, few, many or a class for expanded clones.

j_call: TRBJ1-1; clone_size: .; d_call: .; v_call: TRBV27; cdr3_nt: TGTGCCAGCAGTTTAAAGGGGTGGGGGTGGACTGAAGCTTTCTTT; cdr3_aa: CASSLKGWGWTEAFF
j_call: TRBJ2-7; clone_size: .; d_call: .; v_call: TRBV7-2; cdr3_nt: TGTGCCAGCAGCTCCAGGTCGGTTACCTACGAGCAGTACTTC; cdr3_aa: CASSSRSVTYEQYF
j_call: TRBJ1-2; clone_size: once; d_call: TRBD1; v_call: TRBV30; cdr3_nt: TGTGCCTGGAGGTCAGGGGGTTCGGGGGGCTACACCTTC; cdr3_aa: CAWRSGGSGGYTF
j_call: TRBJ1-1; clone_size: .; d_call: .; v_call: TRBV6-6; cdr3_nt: TGTGCCAGCAGTTGCGGAGGGGTGGGCATGAACACTGAAGCTTTCTTT; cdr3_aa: CASSCGGVGMNTEAFF
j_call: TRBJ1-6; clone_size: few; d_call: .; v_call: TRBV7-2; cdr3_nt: TGTGCCAGCAGCTTAGAGGCAACCACATCACCCCTCCACTTT; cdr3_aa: CASSLEATTSPLHF
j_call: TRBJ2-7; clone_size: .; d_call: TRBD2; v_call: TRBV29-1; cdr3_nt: TGCAGCGTCATTAGCGGGGCAGACGAGCAGTACTTC; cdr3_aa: CSVISGADEQYF
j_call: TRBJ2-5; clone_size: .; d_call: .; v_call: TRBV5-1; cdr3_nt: TGCGCCAGCAGCTTGGATCGCGGGTTAGAAGAGACCCAGTACTTC; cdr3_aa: CASSLDRGLEETQYF
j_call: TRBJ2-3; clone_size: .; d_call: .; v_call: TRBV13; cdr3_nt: TGTGCCAGCAGCTTTAGTATCGGACGGGTCACCATTCACACAGATACGCAGTATTTT; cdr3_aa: CASSFSIGRVTIHTDTQYF
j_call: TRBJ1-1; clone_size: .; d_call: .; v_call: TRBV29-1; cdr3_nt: TGCAGCGTTGAAGGCCAGGGCGGCACTGAAGCTTTCTTT; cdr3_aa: CSVEGQGGTEAFF
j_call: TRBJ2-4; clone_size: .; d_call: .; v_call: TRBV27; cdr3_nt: TGTGCCAGCAGTTTCTCCGGTCAGACGTCCATTCAGTACTTC; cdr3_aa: CASSFSGQTSIQYF
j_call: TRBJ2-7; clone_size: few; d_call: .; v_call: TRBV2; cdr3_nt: TGTGCCAGCAGTGACTGGGGATACGAGCAGTACTTC; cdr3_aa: CASSDWGYEQYF
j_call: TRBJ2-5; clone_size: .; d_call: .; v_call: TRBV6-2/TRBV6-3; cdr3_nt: TGTGCCAGCAGTTCGGGGGAAGGGCCGGAGACCCAGTACTTC; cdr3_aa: CASSSGEGPETQYF
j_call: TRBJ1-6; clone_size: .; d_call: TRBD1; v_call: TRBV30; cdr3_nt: TGTGCCTGGTCCGGGACAGGGCATTCACCCCTCCACTTT; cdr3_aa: CAWSGTGHSPLHF
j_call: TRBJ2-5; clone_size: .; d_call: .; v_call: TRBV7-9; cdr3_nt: TGTGCCAGCAGCCCGGACAGTGGGGAGACCCAGTACTTC; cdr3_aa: CASSPDSGETQYF
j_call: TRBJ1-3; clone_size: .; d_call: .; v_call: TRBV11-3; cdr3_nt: TGTGCCAGCAGCCGGGGCTCTGGAAACACCATATATTTT; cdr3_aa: CASSRGSGNTIYF
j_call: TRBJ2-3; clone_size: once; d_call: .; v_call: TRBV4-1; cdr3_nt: TGCGCCAGCAGCCAAGATAAGGCTCTAGAGGATACGCAGTATTTT; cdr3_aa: CASSQDKALEDTQYF
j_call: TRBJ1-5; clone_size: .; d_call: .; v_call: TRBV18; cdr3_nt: TGTGCCAGCTCATCTGGACGAAATCAGCCCCAGCATTTT; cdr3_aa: CASSSGRNQPQHF